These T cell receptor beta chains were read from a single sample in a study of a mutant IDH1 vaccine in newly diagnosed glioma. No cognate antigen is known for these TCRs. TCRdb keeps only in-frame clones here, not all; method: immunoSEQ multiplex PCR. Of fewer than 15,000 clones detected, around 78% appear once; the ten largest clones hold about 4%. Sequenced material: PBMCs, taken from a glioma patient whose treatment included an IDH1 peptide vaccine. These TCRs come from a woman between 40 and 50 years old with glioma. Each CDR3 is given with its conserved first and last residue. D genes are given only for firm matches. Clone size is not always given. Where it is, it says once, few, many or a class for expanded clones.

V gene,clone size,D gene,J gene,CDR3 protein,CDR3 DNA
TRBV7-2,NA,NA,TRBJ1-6,CASSLEGVLNSPLHF,TGTGCCAGCAGCTTAGAAGGTGTCCTTAATTCACCCCTCCACTTT
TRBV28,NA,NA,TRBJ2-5,CASSRFRDTLYQETQYF,TGTGCCAGCAGCCGTTTCCGGGACACCTTATACCAAGAGACCCAGTACTTC
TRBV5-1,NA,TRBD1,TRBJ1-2,CASSLQGDNYGYTF,TGCGCCAGCAGCCTCCAGGGGGATAACTATGGCTACACCTTC
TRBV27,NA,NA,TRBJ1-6,CASSLKSTTDSPLHF,TGTGCCAGCAGTTTAAAAAGTACTACCGACTCACCCCTCCACTTT
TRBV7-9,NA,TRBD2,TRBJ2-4,CASSPSLSGGPSRNIQYF,TGTGCCAGCAGCCCCTCGCTGTCGGGAGGGCCCTCTCGAAACATTCAGTACTTC
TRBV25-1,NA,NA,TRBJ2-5,CASSDPGGRGETQYF,TGTGCCAGCAGCGACCCCGGGGGAAGGGGAGAGACCCAGTACTTC
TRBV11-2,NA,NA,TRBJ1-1,CASTMERVPGTEAFF,TGTGCCAGCACCATGGAAAGAGTTCCGGGCACTGAAGCTTTCTTT
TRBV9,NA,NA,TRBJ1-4,CASSPPGRTEKLFF,TGTGCCAGCAGCCCCCCGGGACGGACTGAAAAACTGTTTTTT
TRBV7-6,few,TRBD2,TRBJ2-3,CASSLVAGGFDTQYF,TGTGCCAGCAGCTTAGTAGCGGGGGGGTTTGATACGCAGTATTTT
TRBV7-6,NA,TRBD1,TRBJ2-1,CASSLRDSGTGGNEQFF,TGTGCCAGCAGCCTAAGAGATTCCGGGACAGGGGGGAATGAGCAGTTCTTC
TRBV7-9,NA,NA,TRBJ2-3,CASSLMESDTQYF,TGTGCCAGCAGCTTGATGGAGTCAGATACGCAGTATTTT
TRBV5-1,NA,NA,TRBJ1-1,CASSLWENTEAFF,TGCGCCAGCAGCTTATGGGAGAACACTGAAGCTTTCTTT
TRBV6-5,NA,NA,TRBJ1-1,CASSYSGQYTEAFF,TGTGCCAGCAGTTACTCCGGACAGTACACTGAAGCTTTCTTT
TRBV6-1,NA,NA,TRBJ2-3,CASSEAGTDTQYF,TGTGCCAGCAGTGAAGCGGGCACAGATACGCAGTATTTT
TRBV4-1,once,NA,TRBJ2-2,CASSQGRGAGELFF,TGCGCCAGCAGCCAAGGGAGGGGAGCCGGGGAGCTGTTTTTT
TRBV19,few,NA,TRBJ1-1,CASSIGRQTEAFF,TGTGCCAGTAGTATTGGGAGACAGACTGAAGCTTTCTTT
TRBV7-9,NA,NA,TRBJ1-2,CASSPGTARGYTF,TGTGCCAGCAGCCCCGGGACCGCGCGAGGCTACACCTTC
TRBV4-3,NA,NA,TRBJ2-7,CASSQDSGVYEQYF,TGCGCCAGCAGCCAAGATAGCGGTGTCTACGAGCAGTACTTC
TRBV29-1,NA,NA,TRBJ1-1,CSVVGSNTEAFF,TGCAGCGTTGTCGGTTCGAACACTGAAGCTTTCTTT
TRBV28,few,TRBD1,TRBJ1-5,CASRGQGNQPQHF,TGTGCCAGCAGGGGACAGGGTAACCAGCCCCAGCATTTT
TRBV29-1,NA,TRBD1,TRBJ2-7,CSAREGQAYEQYF,TGCAGCGCGCGAGAAGGACAGGCCTACGAGCAGTACTTC
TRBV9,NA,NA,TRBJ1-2,CASTGPNGYTF,TGTGCCAGCACGGGTCCCAATGGCTACACCTTC
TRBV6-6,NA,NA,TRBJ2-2,CASSNMRELFF,TGTGCCAGCAGTAACATGCGGGAGCTGTTTTTT
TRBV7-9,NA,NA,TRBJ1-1,CASTPPWGNTEAFF,TGTGCCAGCACTCCCCCTTGGGGAAACACTGAAGCTTTCTTT
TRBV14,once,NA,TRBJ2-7,CASRRTGYYEQYF,TGTGCCAGCAGGCGAACAGGGTACTACGAGCAGTACTTC
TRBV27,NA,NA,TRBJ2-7,CASSLGHNYEQYF,TGTGCCAGCAGTTTAGGGCACAACTACGAGCAGTACTTC
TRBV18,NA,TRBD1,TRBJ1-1,CASSLNSRQGGTEAFF,TGTGCCAGCTCACTAAACTCAAGACAGGGTGGCACTGAAGCTTTCTTT
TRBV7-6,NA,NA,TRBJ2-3,CASSLAGTLDTQYF,TGTGCCAGCAGCTTAGCGGGGACGCTTGATACGCAGTATTTT
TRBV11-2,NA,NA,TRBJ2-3,CASSLGVAGGNDF,NA
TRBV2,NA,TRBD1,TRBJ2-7,CASSSQGERYEQYF,TGTGCCAGCAGTTCACAGGGGGAAAGGTACGAGCAGTACTTC
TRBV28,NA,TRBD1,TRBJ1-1,CATSTTGGPFF,TGTGCCACCAGCACTACAGGGGGGCCTTTCTTT
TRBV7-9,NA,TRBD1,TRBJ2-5,CASSPADRGMKTQYF,TGTGCCAGCAGCCCCGCTGACAGGGGCATGAAGACCCAGTACTTC
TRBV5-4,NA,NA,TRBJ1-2,CASSLAGVPSYTF,TGTGCCAGCAGCTTGGCGGGCGTTCCCAGCTACACCTTC
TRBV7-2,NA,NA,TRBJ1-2,CASSLVLLGDYGYTF,TGTGCCAGCAGCTTAGTTCTCCTGGGGGACTATGGCTACACCTTC
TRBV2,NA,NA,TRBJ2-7,CASSGLRLGEQYF,TGTGCCAGCAGTGGTCTTCGCTTGGGGGAGCAGTACTTC
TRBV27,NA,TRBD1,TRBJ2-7,CASSRRGGRYEQYF,TGTGCCAGCAGTCGCAGAGGGGGCCGGTACGAGCAGTACTTC
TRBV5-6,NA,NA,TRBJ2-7,CASSLVGDEQYF,TGTGCCAGCAGCTTGGTAGGGGACGAGCAGTACTTC